This T cell receptor (beta chain) was profiled in a study of blood T cell repertoires in COVID-19. Study in general: Samples of COVID-19 (acute and convalescent) were obtained from the United States, Italy and Spain. The cDNA or gDNA used as material had been derived from T cells, B-cell-depleted T cells, or PBMCs.

Germline assignment: CDR1 SEHNR and CDR2 FQNEAQ (reference sequence). The junction had 9 bases not matched to a gene; V was cut back by 3 bases and J by 5 bases. This CDR3 region has 15 residues. Profiled with immunoSEQ multiplex PCR; TCRdb holds only in-frame clones, not every one. The repertoire holds about 83,000 clones, with roughly 87% as singletons. This receptor was obtained from a woman aged 45-59 years with active or convalescent COVID-19. Specimen: peripheral blood. The J gene is TRBJ1-1, the V gene TRBV7-9; TRBD1 aligns across 7 bases. As DNA, the CDR3 is TGTGCCAGCAGCTTTTCACCGGGACAGCGGACTGAAGCTTTCTTT. It is translated as CASSFSPGQRTEAFF. The full variable domain, its missing parts supplied by reference TRBV7-9 and TRBJ1-1, is DTGVSQNPRHKITKRGQNVTFRCDPISEHNRLYWYRQTLGQGPEFLTYFQNEAQLEKSRLLSDRFSAERPKGSFSTLEIQRTEQGDSAMYLCASSFSPGQRTEAFFGQGTRLTVV.